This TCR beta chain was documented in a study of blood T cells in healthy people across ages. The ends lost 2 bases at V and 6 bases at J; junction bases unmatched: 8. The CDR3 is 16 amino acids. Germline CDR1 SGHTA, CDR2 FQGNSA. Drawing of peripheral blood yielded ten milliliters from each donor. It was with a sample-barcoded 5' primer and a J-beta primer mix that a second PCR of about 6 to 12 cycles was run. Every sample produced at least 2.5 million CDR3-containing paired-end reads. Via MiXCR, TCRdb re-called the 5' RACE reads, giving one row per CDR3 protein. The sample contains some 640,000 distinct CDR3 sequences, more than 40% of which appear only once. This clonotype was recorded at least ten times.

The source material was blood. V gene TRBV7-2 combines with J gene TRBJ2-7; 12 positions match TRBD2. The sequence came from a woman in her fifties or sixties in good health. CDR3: CASSLSSSGRASEQYF. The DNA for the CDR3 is TGTGCCAGCAGCTTATCGTCTAGCGGGAGGGCCAGCGAGCAGTACTTC.